These 7 T cell receptor beta chains were all obtained from the same sample, sequenced in a study of CXCR3-negative and CXCR3-positive naive CD8 T cells. Study-level results: TRB CDR3 hydrophobicity was greater in CXCR3-positive naive cells than in CXCR3-negative naive cells.

These receptors are not linked to any known antigen. The authors made the TRB cDNA libraries by 5' RACE using UMI labels. Each CDR3 protein gets one entry in TCRdb, which reprocessed the 5' RACE reads and gives no DNA. The specimen's table records about 98,000 distinct CDR3 sequences. The specimen was naive CXCR3+ CD8+ T cells from blood. Described subset: CD45RO-CCR7+CD27+CD95- naive CD8+ T cells expressing CXCR3 (TNR3+). The receptors shown here come from a human donor in good health. Some clones in this sample may be carry-over from other donors' samples.

The genes are TRBV7-9 and TRBJ1-3; the TCRdb D gene call, TRBD1, has no DNA to confirm it. CDR3 length: 17 residues. CDR1 SEHNR and CDR2 FQNEAQ come from the germline V gene (reference sequence). CDR3 amino acids: CASSHPGVKSSGNTIYF. Together with reference TRBV7-9 and TRBJ1-3, the CDR3 gives the full variable domain: DTGVSQNPRHKITKRGQNVTFRCDPISEHNRLYWYRQTLGQGPEFLTYFQNEAQLEKSRLLSDRFSAERPKGSFSTLEIQRTEQGDSAMYLCASSHPGVKSSGNTIYFGEGSWLTVV.

The chain uses TRBV23-1 and TRBJ2-6. TRBV23-1 counts as an open reading frame of uncertain function. The CDR3 is made up of 18 amino acids. Here the CDR3 reads CASSHSPVLNSGANVLTF.

The CDR3 loop is CASSLPSREQYF. The chain has TRBV3-1 and TRBJ2-7. The CDR3 totals 12 residues. Germline CDR1 and CDR2: LGHDT and YNNKEL (reference sequence).

This chain joins TRBV13 and TRBJ2-7; TCRdb proposes TRBD1, but this gene call is untestable without DNA. CDR3 length: 13 residues. Germline V gene data show CDR1 as PRHDT and CDR2 as FYEKMQ (reference sequence). The CDR3 region is CASANYGLSEQYF.

V usage is TRBV27 and J usage is TRBJ2-5. Germline assignment: CDR1 MNHEY and CDR2 SMNVEV (reference sequence). The CDR3 loop spans 12 amino acids. Here the CDR3 reads CASSSSQETQYF.

The chain employs TRBV27 and TRBJ2-1; the TCRdb call, TRBD2, lacks DNA for checking. Germline-derived CDR1 and CDR2 are MNHEY and SMNVEV (reference sequence). This CDR3 region has 16 residues. The CDR3 sequence is CASSVSGLRPSDEQFF.

CDR3 amino acids: CASSLAGGDGNEKFF. V gene TRBV7-2 combines with J gene TRBJ2-1; TCRdb selects TRBD2, and the lack of DNA leaves this call unchecked. The CDR3 totals 15 residues. Germline CDR1 SGHTA, CDR2 FQGNSA. The full variable domain, its missing parts supplied by reference TRBV7-2 and TRBJ2-1, is GAGVSQSPSNKVTEKGKDVELRCDPISGHTALYWYRQSLGQGLEFLIYFQGNSAPDKSGLPSDRFSAERTGGSVSTLTIQRTQQEDSAVYLCASSLAGGDGNEKFFGPGTRLTVL.